This T cell receptor beta chain was documented in a study of naive and memory T cell subsets (dated by TCRdb to 2015 to 2018). General notes on the study: An open-source, UMI-based TCR alpha and beta sequencing pipeline was applied to sorted naive and memory peripheral blood T cell subsets. The functional CMV T cell responses agreed completely with IgG serology results. RNA was DNase-treated and reverse transcribed with TCR constant-region primers, mostly using SuperScript III.

Libraries were built with UMI-ligation and nested PCR. The beta constant-region primer consisted of an equimolar mixture of two oligonucleotides that together covered TRBC1 and TRBC2. The ligated cDNA went through four rounds of PCR with nested alpha and beta constant-region primers together with the SP2 primer. T4 RNA ligase 1 ligated a single-stranded oligonucleotide carrying the SP2 primer and a 12-nucleotide UMI to the cDNA 3' end. The ligation reaction was incubated at 16°C for 20-24 hours. PCR2 was typically performed as a SYBR Green qPCR and was stopped at a predetermined threshold so that over-amplification was prevented. Every purification after the first one was done using Agencourt AMPure XP magnetic beads. Library amounts were measured by Qubit and library quality was assessed on a TapeStation, where the main peak was expected at around 650 bp. Pooled libraries were sequenced on an Illumina MiSeq with v2 2x251 paired-end kits, typically giving roughly 0.9-2.2 million reads per sample. Each sample's library went into the pool at roughly 4 nM, and roughly 5-7.5% PhiX was added to help with cluster recognition. The authors' pipeline ran thus. Using tag matching that tolerated one base-pair mismatch, Decombinator assigned V and J genes to FASTQ reads that had been processed by Demultiplexor. UMIs were used by Collapsinator to correct both sequencing errors and frequency errors arising from PCR heterogeneity. TCRs were translated and CDR3s were extracted from the conserved cysteine to the FGXG phenylalanine by CDR3Translator, with non-productive sequences being flagged. Gini, Shannon entropy and inverse Simpson indices were calculated on repertoires subsampled to equal numbers of UMI-defined TCRs. Power-law fits to clonotype abundance distributions were performed by maximum likelihood within the linear range. For one naive CD8 sample, the pipeline and MIGEC produced similar UMI counts, unique TCR numbers and clonal distributions. Repertoires were searched for 7,000 to 7,500 CMV-associated CDR3 sequences compiled from VDJdb and a published dataset. TCRdb reprocessing: public reads trimmed at Q25 with fastp, clones called with MiXCR, in-frame beta chains kept. Records with the same CDR3 protein are collapsed into one entry carrying the most frequent genes and DNA. TCRdb's processing, not the study's, gives the V and J calls here. This sample is represented by fewer than 10,000 distinct CDR3 sequences; less than 35% of them were singletons. The leading ten clones occupy 59% of the sample.

TCR alpha and beta chain libraries were amplified separately from the second PCR step onward. To determine each donor's CMV status, fresh PBMCs were stimulated overnight with CMV viral lysate, and IFNgamma production from CD4+ T cells was then assessed. CD4 T cells were positively selected with Miltenyi beads, followed by positive selection of CD8 T cells from the CD4-negative fraction. Cells stained for CD3, CD4, CD8, CD45RA, CD27 and a live/dead dye were sorted on a BD Aria II into four subsets by CD45RA and CD27. Effector memory cells were sorted as CD45RA-CD27-, and EMRA cells as CD45RA+CD27-. Blood was obtained from three healthy volunteers, and the blood from each volunteer was fractionated into CD4 and CD8 T cells and subsequently into four differentiation subsets. Approximately 120 ml of peripheral blood was collected from each donor, and PBMC were isolated by Ficoll-Paque PLUS density-gradient centrifugation. Sorted cells were lysed in RLT buffer, and RNA was extracted with a Qiagen RNeasy kit and stored at -80°C.

From cysteine to phenylalanine, the CDR3 is 15 amino acids long. Only the CDR3 DNA is retained, 45 bases long and in frame from the first base. Broader findings and caveats from the paper: No ground truth was available to validate the repertoire findings for the naive and memory subsets. Once error correction was done, more than 85% of naive TCR sequences showed up just once, which made the naive abundance distributions much steeper than those of the memory subsets. In both CD4 and CD8 cells, going from naive through CM, EM and EMRA, the Gini index went up while Shannon and inverse Simpson diversity went down. TCR abundance followed a power law with an exponent that was different for naive and memory subsets but consistent across the three individuals. Single alpha or beta chain sequences, rather than paired alpha/beta receptors, were used to define clonotypes. RNA-based TCR counts may be influenced by expression changes linked to T cell activation and differentiation.

Comments on this clonotype: Its antigen is currently not known. No quality values exist for individual bases; no much larger clone is one base distant.

The V gene is TRBV21-1 and the J gene is TRBJ1-1; the table's D call TRBD1 went unverified against the DNA. TRBV21-1 is marked as a pseudogene. The material sequenced was CD8+ TEMRA cells from blood. The label giving this sample's cell subset or site can be read as: effector memory re-expressing CD45RA, CD45RA+ CD27-. The sequence derives from a human donor in good health. Here is the DNA: TGTGCCAGCAGCAAAGCTGCGACAGGGAACACTGAAGCTTTCTTT. It is translated as CASSKAATGNTEAFF.